Listed here are 31 T cell receptor beta chains from one sample, sequenced in a study of blood T cell repertoires in COVID-19. Some clones are missing from TCRdb's copy, which holds only in-frame ones; the method was immunoSEQ multiplex PCR. This table holds more than 150,000 clones, roughly 80% found once. Specimen: peripheral blood. The source of these receptors is a woman in her thirties with acute or convalescent COVID-19.

The rearrangement joins TRBV5-4 to TRBJ1-2, with D tentatively TRBD1 (6 bases). The germline gives CDR1 SGHNT, CDR2 YYREEE (reference sequence). The length of the CDR3 is 13 residues. Trimming stripped 4 bases from V and 6 bases from J, with 13 bases between. CDR3 coding DNA: TGTGCCAGCAGCCCCGGACAGATAAATGGCTACACCTTC. It yields the protein CASSPGQINGYTF.

The J gene is TRBJ1-2, the V gene TRBV5-5, with 11 bases that match TRBD1. The CDR3 is 15 amino acids. Germline trimming cut 0 bases from V and 4 bases from J; bases unmatched to any gene: 2. CDR1 is SGHKS, CDR2 YYEKEE, per germline (reference sequence). The DNA for the CDR3 is TGTGCCAGCAGCTTGGAGGGACAGGGGGGCTATGGCTACACCTTC. Translating it yields CASSLEGQGGYGYTF.

V and J are TRBV4-2 and TRBJ1-2; possible D gene TRBD1, 5 bases. Germline CDR1 is LGHNA and CDR2 is YNFKEQ. V was cut by 0 bases and J by 4 bases, with 15 bases left in between. This CDR3 spans 16 amino acids. CDR3 loop: CASSQDRAAGVYGYTF. The DNA of the CDR3 is TGTGCCAGCAGCCAAGATAGGGCCGCGGGGGTCTATGGCTACACCTTC.

The chain employs TRBV27 and TRBJ2-1; TRBD2 agrees at 8 bases. This CDR3 has 16 amino acids. Germline trimming cut 5 bases from V and 4 bases from J; bases unmatched to any gene: 10. Per the germline V gene, CDR1 is MNHEY and CDR2 is SMNVEV (reference sequence). The CDR3 sequence is CASSPTLTSGYNEQFF. DNA of the CDR3: TGTGCCAGCAGTCCTACCCTCACTAGCGGTTACAATGAGCAGTTCTTC.

In its sample, this clone was seen a few times. The V call is TRBV30, the J call TRBJ1-2; weak D call: TRBD1 (5 bases). V was pared by 4 bases and J by 6 bases, with 18 bases between. This CDR3 has 14 amino acids. In germline, CDR1 is GTSNPN, CDR2 SVGIG (reference sequence). The CDR3 sequence is CAWTGLAPTHGYTF. CDR3 sequence (DNA): TGTGCCTGGACAGGGCTCGCCCCAACCCATGGCTACACCTTC.

The chain joins TRBV28 to TRBJ2-3, with 9 positions matching TRBD2. V dropped 6 bases and J dropped 1; count of bases not matched to a gene: 8. Germline V gene sequence: CDR1 MDHEN, CDR2 SYDVKM. CDR3 length: 16 residues. CDR3 sequence: CASSGLAGEGTDTQYF. In DNA, the CDR3 is TGTGCCAGCAGCGGCTTAGCGGGAGAGGGCACAGATACGCAGTATTTT.

This chain links TRBV9 with TRBJ1-1; tentative D call: TRBD1 (6 bases). The germline CDR1 and CDR2 sequences are SGDLS and YYNGEE. This CDR3 has 13 amino acids. V shed 0 bases and J shed 8 bases, with 11 bases lying between them. The CDR3 DNA reads TGTGCCAGCAGCGTAGCAGGGGCCGCGGAAGCTTTCTTT. Its translation is CASSVAGAAEAFF.

V usage is TRBV5-6 and J usage is TRBJ1-5; perhaps TRBD1 as D (6 bases). This CDR3 spans 14 amino acids. The V and J ends lost 4 bases and 0 bases respectively, with 8 bases between them. Germline V gene data show CDR1 as SGHDT and CDR2 as YYEEEE. DNA of the CDR3: TGTGCCAGCAGCCAGGGGAGTAGCAATCAGCCCCAGCATTTT. Translation: CASSQGSSNQPQHF.

The chain recombines TRBV9 with TRBJ1-3, with TRBD1 identical over 8 bases. This CDR3 has 15 amino acids. Germline V gene sequence: CDR1 SGDLS, CDR2 YYNGEE. V was clipped by 2 bases and J by 2 bases; unmatched bases: 3. CDR3 sequence reads: CASSVSQGAGNTIYF. In DNA, the CDR3 is TGTGCCAGCAGCGTCTCACAGGGGGCTGGAAACACCATATATTTT. The full variable domain, completed using reference TRBV9 and TRBJ1-3, is DSGVTQTPKHLITATGQRVTLRCSPRSGDLSVYWYQQSLDQGLQFLIQYYNGEERAKGNILERFSAQQFPDLHSELNLSSLELGDSALYFCASSVSQGAGNTIYFGEGSWLTVV.

The V and J genes are TRBV27 and TRBJ2-7; possibly TRBD2 for D (6 bases). Trimming took off 5 bases at V and 7 bases at J, with 30 bases between the two ends. The CDR3 spans 18 residues. CDR1 MNHEY and CDR2 SMNVEV come from the germline V gene (reference sequence). This CDR3 is CASSNQPGTGSRVGEQYF. CDR3 bases: TGTGCCAGCAGTAACCAACCCGGGACTGGATCCCGGGTGGGGGAGCAGTACTTC.

This clone was recorded only once. This chain links TRBV11-2 with TRBJ2-7; 8 nucleotides align to TRBD2. The CDR3 spans 17 residues. V dropped 0 bases and J dropped 3; count of bases not matched to a gene: 10. Looked up from germline, CDR1 is SGHAT and CDR2 is FQNNGV. DNA for the CDR3: TGTGCCAGCAGCTTAGACCGGGGGGGTGGATTGTTCTACGAGCAGTACTTC. Protein sequence: CASSLDRGGGLFYEQYF. The full variable domain, its missing parts supplied by reference TRBV11-2 and TRBJ2-7, is EAGVAQSPRYKIIEKRQSVAFWCNPISGHATLYWYQQILGQGPKLLIQFQNNGVVDDSQLPKDRFSAERLKGVDSTLKIQPAKLEDSAVYLCASSLDRGGGLFYEQYFGPGTRLTVT.

V usage is TRBV5-8 and J usage is TRBJ1-2; no clear D. The CDR3 totals 13 residues. The V and J ends lost 4 bases and 7 bases respectively, with 14 bases between them. CDR1 is SGHTS, CDR2 YDEGEE, per germline. Here the CDR3 DNA reads TGTGCCAGCAGCCCCCGGGAAAGAGGTGGCTACACCTTC. Its protein product is CASSPRERGGYTF. Looking up the rest from reference TRBV5-8 and TRBJ1-2 gives the full variable domain: EAGVTQSPTHLIKTRGQQATLRCSPISGHTSVYWYQQALGLGLQFLLWYDEGEERNRGNFPPRFSGRQFPNYSSELNVNALELEDSALYLCASSPRERGGYTFGSGTRLTVV.

The CDR3 DNA reads TGTGCCAGCAGTTTAAGTCTAAAGACGCAGTATTTT. Its protein is CASSLSLKTQYF. The chain joins TRBV28 to TRBJ2-3; D unresolved. There are 12 residues in the CDR3. Germline assignment: CDR1 MDHEN and CDR2 SYDVKM. Trimming cost V 2 bases and J 9 bases, with 9 bases left between them.

The chain uses TRBV28 and TRBJ2-2, with D perhaps matching TRBD2 (6 bases). The CDR3 is made up of 14 amino acids. V gave up 5 bases and J gave up 3 bases, with 10 bases separating them. Germline V CDR1 and CDR2: MDHEN, SYDVKM. CDR3 protein: CASSLGLYTGELFF. DNA of the CDR3: TGTGCCAGCAGTCTGGGACTCTACACCGGGGAGCTGTTTTTT.

The rearrangement links TRBV5-6 to TRBJ1-6, with TRBD1 identical over 8 bases. The CDR3 is made up of 15 amino acids. Germline assignment: CDR1 SGHDT and CDR2 YYEEEE. V lost 0 bases, J lost 7 bases, and 3 bases stayed unmatched. The DNA of the CDR3 is TGTGCCAGCAGCTTGGCCAGGGGGCGGAATTCACCCCTCCACTTT. Translated, it gives CASSLARGRNSPLHF.

This chain connects TRBV4-2 to TRBJ1-1; tentative D call: TRBD1 (6 bases). CDR3 length equals 15 residues. The germline V gene has CDR1 LGHNA and CDR2 YNFKEQ. V was shortened by 3 bases and J by 4 bases, with 15 bases between the two germline ends. The CDR3 here is CASSQEITGLTEAFF. The CDR3 nucleotides read TGTGCCAGCAGCCAGGAAATAACAGGGCTCACTGAAGCTTTCTTT.

V gene TRBV9 combines with J gene TRBJ2-7, with a weak D call TRBD2 (6 bases). The germline V and J ends were trimmed by 4 bases and 5 bases, with 16 bases remaining between them. There are 14 residues in the CDR3. Germline lookup yields CDR1 SGDLS and CDR2 YYNGEE. The CDR3 DNA follows: TGTGCCAGCAGCTCCGAGGGGCGGGATCACGAGCAGTACTTC. It yields the protein CASSSEGRDHEQYF.

The genes are TRBV6-5 and TRBJ2-3, with TRBD2 matching 7 bases. The CDR3 totals 14 residues. Germline lookup yields CDR1 MNHEY and CDR2 SVGAGI. With V trimmed by 6 bases and J by 6 bases, 9 bases remained unmatched. The CDR3 here is CASRPGRSGDTQYF. CDR3 coding DNA: TGTGCCAGCAGACCCGGGAGGAGCGGGGATACGCAGTATTTT.

The genes are TRBV2 and TRBJ1-2, with no clear D. The CDR3 loop spans 13 amino acids. V was pared by 3 bases and J by 6 bases, with 11 bases between. Germline values: CDR1 SNHLY, CDR2 FYNNEI. In DNA form, the CDR3 reads TGTGCCAGCAGTGACGAACAAGGAGATGGCTACACCTTC. Translation gives CASSDEQGDGYTF.

The V call is TRBV7-8, the J call TRBJ2-3, with D tentatively TRBD2 (5 bases). Trimming removed 3 bases from V and 2 bases from J, with 12 bases in between. Germline CDR1 and CDR2: SGHVS and FQNEAQ. The CDR3 has 15 residues. This CDR3 is CASSLSPTNTDTQYF. As DNA, the CDR3 is TGTGCCAGCAGCTTGTCCCCGACTAACACAGATACGCAGTATTTT.

With respect to this clone: Other DNA sequences of this sample code for an identical CDR3. The V call is TRBV27, the J call TRBJ1-1; D uncertain. The CDR3 covers 12 residues. CDR1 is MNHEY, CDR2 SMNVEV, per germline (reference sequence). V shed 4 bases and J shed 4 bases, with 7 bases lying between them. CDR3 sequence: CASSSGITEAFF. CDR3 DNA sequence: TGTGCCAGCAGTTCGGGGATCACTGAAGCTTTCTTT.

The table lists this clone with a count of one. The chain links TRBV6-4 to TRBJ2-7; 9 bases line up with TRBD1. The germline CDR1 and CDR2 sequences are MRHNA and SNTAGT. This CDR3 has 16 residues. The V and J ends lost 6 bases and 1 base, in that order; junction bases with no gene match: 10. This CDR3 reads CASSVTGGAGSYEQYF. The DNA for the CDR3 is TGTGCCAGCAGCGTTACAGGGGGCGCGGGGTCCTACGAGCAGTACTTC.

A few counts support this clone. The CDR3 sequence: CASSMGLAGDNEQFF. As DNA, the CDR3 is TGTGCCAGCAGTATGGGACTAGCGGGGGACAATGAGCAGTTCTTC. The chain combines TRBV2 with TRBJ2-1; 14 nucleotides align to TRBD2. CDR3 length equals 15 residues. Germline assignment: CDR1 SNHLY and CDR2 FYNNEI. V was pared by 5 bases and J by 5 bases, with 2 bases of the junction left unmatched.

The CDR3 loop reads CASSLGQTYNEQFF. The DNA of the CDR3 is TGTGCCAGCAGCTTGGGGCAGACCTACAATGAGCAGTTCTTC. The chain combines TRBV5-6 with TRBJ2-1; D is uncertain. This CDR3 has 14 residues. Germline CDR1 and CDR2: SGHDT and YYEEEE. With 0 bases removed from V and 2 bases from J, the gap between germline ends came to 6 bases.

This chain joins TRBV5-6 and TRBJ2-3; perhaps TRBD2 as D (6 bases). CDR1 and CDR2 (germline): SGHDT, YYEEEE. Trimming cost V 1 base and J 3 bases, with 15 bases left between them. The length of the CDR3 is 16 residues. The DNA for the CDR3 is TGTGCCAGCAGCTTGAGCGGGTGGAGGAGGACAGATACGCAGTATTTT. Protein sequence: CASSLSGWRRTDTQYF. Looking up the rest from reference TRBV5-6 and TRBJ2-3 gives the full variable domain: DAGVTQSPTHLIKTRGQQVTLRCSPKSGHDTVSWYQQALGQGPQFIFQYYEEEERQRGNFPDRFSGHQFPNYSSELNVNALLLGDSALYLCASSLSGWRRTDTQYFGPGTRLTVL.

The CDR3 region has the DNA TGTGCCAGCAGTTTAAATACGGGAACGGGTAAGCAGTACTTC. It codes for CASSLNTGTGKQYF. This chain links TRBV28 with TRBJ2-7; the D gene is possibly TRBD2 (5 bases). Germline assignment: CDR1 MDHEN and CDR2 SYDVKM. Trimming took 2 bases from V and 8 from J, leaving 16 bases between them. The CDR3 is 14 residues long.

The chain couples TRBV2 to TRBJ1-2; the match to TRBD1 covers 7 bases. The J segment lost 5 bases and the V segment lost 0 bases, leaving 6 bases of the junction unmatched. Per germline, CDR1 SNHLY and CDR2 FYNNEI. The CDR3 sequence is 15 residues long. The CDR3 loop is CASSEALQGMYGYTF. The CDR3, as DNA: TGTGCCAGCAGTGAAGCGCTACAGGGGATGTATGGCTACACCTTC.

The V call is TRBV7-9, the J call TRBJ2-5; TRBD2 matches 11 bases. Losses at the gene ends were 5 bases for V and 2 bases for J; bases not matched to a gene: 4. CDR3 size: 15 residues. In germline, CDR1 is SEHNR, CDR2 FQNEAQ (reference sequence). CDR3 in amino acids: CASSDRLAGQETQYF. The CDR3 nucleotides are TGTGCCAGCAGCGACAGACTAGCGGGGCAAGAGACCCAGTACTTC.

This rearrangement joins TRBV19 to TRBJ2-3, with 7 bases that match TRBD2. Unmatched junction bases numbered 6, after V lost 10 bases and J lost 2 bases. CDR1 and CDR2 (germline): LNHDA, SQIVND (reference sequence). The CDR3 contains 13 residues. The CDR3 sequence is CATNGGITDTQYF. The CDR3 nucleotides read TGTGCCACCAACGGGGGGATCACAGATACGCAGTATTTT.

V gene TRBV27 combines with J gene TRBJ2-1; D is perhaps TRBD2 (6 bases). The germline V gene encodes CDR1 MNHEY and CDR2 SMNVEV (reference sequence). V lost 8 bases to trimming and J lost 2 bases, with 13 bases between them. The CDR3 has 14 residues. CDR3 sequence (DNA): TGTGCCAGCGGACCTAGCGAGCCCTACAATGAGCAGTTCTTC. Translation gives CASGPSEPYNEQFF.

This clone was counted a few times. The rearrangement joins TRBV10-2 to TRBJ1-2; TRBD1 might be the D (5 bases). V was clipped by 2 bases and J by 8 bases, with 18 bases between them. CDR3 length: 15 amino acids. Germline loops: CDR1 WSHSY, CDR2 SAAADI. Here the CDR3 reads CASSEVRDSTGGYTF. The DNA for the CDR3 is TGCGCCAGCAGTGAGGTCCGAGACTCCACAGGAGGCTACACCTTC.